The present T cell receptor (beta chain) was sequenced within a study of tumor T cells in aggressive B-cell lymphoma. Using immunoSEQ multiplex PCR, the repertoire was profiled, and TCRdb retains in-frame clones only, with some absent. The repertoire holds a few thousand clones, with approximately 82% as singletons. The sequenced sample was tumor tissue. The sequence came from an adult with diffuse large B cell lymphoma.

CDR3 region: CASSQVRNTGELFF. The CDR3 DNA is TGCGCCAGCAGCCAAGTGAGGAACACCGGGGAGCTGTTTTTT. This sequence joins TRBV4-3 and TRBJ2-2; D is unresolved. CDR3 length equals 14 residues. In germline, CDR1 is LGHNA, CDR2 YSLEER. V was shortened by 1 base and J by 1 base, with 4 bases between the two germline ends.